This T cell receptor (beta chain) is from a study of blood T cells in healthy people across ages. On this clonotype itself: Its target is unknown.

Trimming left V 1 base short and J 4 bases short, with 11 bases between. CDR1 and CDR2 (germline): SGHTA, FQGTGA. CDR3 size: 15 residues. Study findings and constraints: TCR beta diversity, measured per million T cells, fell in a roughly linear way with age.

The individuals who served as donors were healthy Caucasians living in Russia, aged about 6 to 100. Through a sample-barcoded 5' primer and a J-beta primer mix, a second PCR was run for 7 to 11 cycles. TCRdb independently ran MiXCR on the 5' RACE reads; one entry per CDR3 protein. Seen here are about 1.6 million distinct CDR3 sequences, about 31% observed once, and the top ten hold 10% to 12%. The sample was blood. The V and J genes are TRBV7-3 and TRBJ1-5; unclear D gene. The source is a woman in her 30s in good health. The CDR3 loop is CASSLRQQNNQPQHF. CDR3 bases: TGTGCCAGCAGCTTAAGGCAACAGAATAATCAGCCCCAGCATTTT.